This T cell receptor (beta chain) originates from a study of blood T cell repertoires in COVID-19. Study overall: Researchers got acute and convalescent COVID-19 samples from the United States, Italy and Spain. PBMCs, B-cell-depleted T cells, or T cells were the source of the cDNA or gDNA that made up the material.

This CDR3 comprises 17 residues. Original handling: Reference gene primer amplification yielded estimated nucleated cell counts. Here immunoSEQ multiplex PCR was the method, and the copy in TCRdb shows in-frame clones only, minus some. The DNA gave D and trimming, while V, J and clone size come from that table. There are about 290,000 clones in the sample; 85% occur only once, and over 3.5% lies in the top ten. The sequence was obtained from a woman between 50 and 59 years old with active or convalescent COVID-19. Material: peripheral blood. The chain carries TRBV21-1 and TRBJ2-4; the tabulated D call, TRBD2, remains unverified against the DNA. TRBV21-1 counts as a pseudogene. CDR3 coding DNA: TGTGCCAGCAGCAGGTCACTTAGCGGGAGTGGCAAAAACATTCAGTACTTC. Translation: CASSRSLSGSGKNIQYF.